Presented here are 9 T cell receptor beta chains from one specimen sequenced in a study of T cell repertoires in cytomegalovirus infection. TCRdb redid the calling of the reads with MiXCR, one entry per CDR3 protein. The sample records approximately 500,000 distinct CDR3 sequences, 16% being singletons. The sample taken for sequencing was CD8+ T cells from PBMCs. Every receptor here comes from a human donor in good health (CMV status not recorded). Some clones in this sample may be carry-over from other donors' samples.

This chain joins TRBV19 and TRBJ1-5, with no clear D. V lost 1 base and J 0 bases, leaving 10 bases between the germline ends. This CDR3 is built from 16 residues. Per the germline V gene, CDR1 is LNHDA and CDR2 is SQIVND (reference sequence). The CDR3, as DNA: TGTGCCAGTAGTATAGTGGTCCGGCATAGCAATCAGCCCCAGCATTTT. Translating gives CASSIVVRHSNQPQHF.

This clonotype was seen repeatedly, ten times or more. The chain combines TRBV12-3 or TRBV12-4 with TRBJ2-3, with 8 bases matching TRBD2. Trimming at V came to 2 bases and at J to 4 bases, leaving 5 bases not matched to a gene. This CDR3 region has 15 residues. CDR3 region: CASSLPGGLPDTQYF. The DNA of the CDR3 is TGTGCCAGCAGTTTACCGGGAGGGTTGCCAGATACGCAGTATTTT.

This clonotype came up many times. For the CDR3, the DNA is TGTGCCAGCAGTTTGACAGGCCACTATGGCTACACCTTC. Translated, it gives CASSLTGHYGYTF. The genes are TRBV12-3 or TRBV12-4 and TRBJ1-2; maybe TRBD1 (6 bases). CDR3 length equals 13 residues. The V and J ends lost 3 bases and 3 bases respectively, with 8 bases between them.

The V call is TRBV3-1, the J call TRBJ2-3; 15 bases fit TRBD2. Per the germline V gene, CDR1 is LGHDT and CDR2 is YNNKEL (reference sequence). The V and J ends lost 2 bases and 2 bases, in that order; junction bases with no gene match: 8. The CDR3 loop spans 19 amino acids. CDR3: CASSQLGLAGGPLTDTQYF. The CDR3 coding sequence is TGTGCCAGCAGCCAATTGGGACTAGCGGGAGGCCCTCTCACAGATACGCAGTATTTT.

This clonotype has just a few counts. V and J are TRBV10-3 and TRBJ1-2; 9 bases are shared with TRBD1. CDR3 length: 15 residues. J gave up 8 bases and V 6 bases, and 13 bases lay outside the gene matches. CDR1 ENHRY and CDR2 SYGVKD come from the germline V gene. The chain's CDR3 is CAIRSPGQGPSGYTF. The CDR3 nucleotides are TGTGCCATCAGGTCCCCGGGACAGGGACCCTCAGGCTACACCTTC.

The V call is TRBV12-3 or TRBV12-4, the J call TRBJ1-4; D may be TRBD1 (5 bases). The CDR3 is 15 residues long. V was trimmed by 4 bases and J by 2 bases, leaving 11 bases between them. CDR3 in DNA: TGTGCCAGCAGTTCTCCGACAGTGACTAATGAAAAACTGTTTTTT. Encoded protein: CASSSPTVTNEKLFF.

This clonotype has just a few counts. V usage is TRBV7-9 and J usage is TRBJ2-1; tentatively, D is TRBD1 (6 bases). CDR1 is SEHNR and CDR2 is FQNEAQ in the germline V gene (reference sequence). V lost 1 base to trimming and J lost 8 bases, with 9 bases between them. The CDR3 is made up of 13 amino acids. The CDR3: CASSLGQVDEQFF. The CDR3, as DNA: TGTGCCAGCAGCTTAGGACAGGTTGATGAGCAGTTCTTC.

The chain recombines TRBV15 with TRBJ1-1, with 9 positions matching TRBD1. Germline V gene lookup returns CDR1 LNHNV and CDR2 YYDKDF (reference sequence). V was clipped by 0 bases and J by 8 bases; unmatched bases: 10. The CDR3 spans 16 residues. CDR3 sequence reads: CATSRDLDRGREEAFF. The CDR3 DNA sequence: TGTGCCACCAGCAGAGATCTGGACAGGGGCCGCGAGGAAGCTTTCTTT.

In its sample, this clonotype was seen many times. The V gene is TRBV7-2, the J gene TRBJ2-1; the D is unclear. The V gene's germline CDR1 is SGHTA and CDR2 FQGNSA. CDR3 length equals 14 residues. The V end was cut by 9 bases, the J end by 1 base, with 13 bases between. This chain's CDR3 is CASTLLSSYNEQFF. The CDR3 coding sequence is TGTGCCAGTACTCTCTTATCTTCCTACAATGAGCAGTTCTTC. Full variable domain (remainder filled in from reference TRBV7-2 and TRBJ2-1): GAGVSQSPSNKVTEKGKDVELRCDPISGHTALYWYRQSLGQGLEFLIYFQGNSAPDKSGLPSDRFSAERTGGSVSTLTIQRTQQEDSAVYLCASTLLSSYNEQFFGPGTRLTVL.